The T cell receptor beta chain under discussion was sequenced for a study of long-term antiretroviral therapy in people with HIV. Study-wide results and caveats: Someone took the blood between about 2003 and 2017, maybe while older ART regimens were in use.

Relative to its sample, this clone is medium-sized. Its antigen is unidentified. Distinct nucleotide sequences in the sample also encode this CDR3. Germline V gene data show CDR1 as SEHNR and CDR2 as FQNEAQ (reference sequence). CDR3 size: 15 residues. V lost 3 bases to trimming and J lost 0 bases; unmatched junction nucleotides: 4. This was the immunoSEQ v3.0 assay at survey level. The repertoire was sequenced with immunoSEQ multiplex PCR; TCRdb's copy has only in-frame clones and lacks some. Of some 28,000 clones in the sample, roughly 93% were seen once. None of the participants with HIV were treated outside the United States.

The clonotype was recovered from a man aged 40-55 years with HIV. The chain carries TRBV7-9 and TRBJ2-7, with TRBD2 identical over 8 bases. The sequences come from unsorted PBMCs, collected 6.2 years after starting antiretroviral therapy. This chain's CDR3 is CASSFSGGPSYEQYF. For the CDR3, the DNA is TGTGCCAGCAGCTTCAGCGGGGGTCCCTCCTACGAGCAGTACTTC.